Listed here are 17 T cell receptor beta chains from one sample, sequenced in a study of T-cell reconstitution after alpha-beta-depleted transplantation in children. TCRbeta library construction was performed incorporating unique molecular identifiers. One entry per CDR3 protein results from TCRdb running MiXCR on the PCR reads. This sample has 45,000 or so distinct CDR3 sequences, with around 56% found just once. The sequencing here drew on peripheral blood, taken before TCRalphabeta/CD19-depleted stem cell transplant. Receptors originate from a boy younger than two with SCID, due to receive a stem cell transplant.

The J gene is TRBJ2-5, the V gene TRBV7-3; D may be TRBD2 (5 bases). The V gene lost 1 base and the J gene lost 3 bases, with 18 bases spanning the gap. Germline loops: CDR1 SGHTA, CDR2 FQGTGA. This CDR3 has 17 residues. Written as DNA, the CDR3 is TGTGCCAGCAGCTTAAGGAGAAGTTCCGGGGAAGAAGAGACCCAGTACTTC. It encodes CASSLRRSSGEEETQYF.

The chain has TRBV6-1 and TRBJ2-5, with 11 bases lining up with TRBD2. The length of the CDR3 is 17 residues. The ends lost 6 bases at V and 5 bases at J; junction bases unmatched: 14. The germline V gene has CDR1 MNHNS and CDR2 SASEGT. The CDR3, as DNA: TGTGCCAGCAGCCATGAAATAGCGGGGGGGCCGTGGGAGACCCAGTACTTC. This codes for CASSHEIAGGPWETQYF.

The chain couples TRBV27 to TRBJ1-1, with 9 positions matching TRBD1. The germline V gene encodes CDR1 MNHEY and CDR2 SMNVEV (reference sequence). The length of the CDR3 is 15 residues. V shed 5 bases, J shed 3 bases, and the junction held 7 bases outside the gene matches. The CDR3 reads CASSPGQGFYTEAFF. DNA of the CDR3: TGTGCCAGCAGTCCGGGACAGGGCTTTTACACTGAAGCTTTCTTT.

CDR3: CASSPAVGTGANVLTF. The CDR3 DNA reads TGTGCCAGCAGCCCAGCGGTAGGGACAGGGGCCAACGTCCTGACTTTC. The rearrangement uses TRBV11-2 and TRBJ2-6; maybe TRBD1 (6 bases). Germline CDR1 SGHAT, CDR2 FQNNGV. The V gene lost 5 bases and the J gene lost 4 bases, with 15 bases spanning the gap. This CDR3 has 16 residues.

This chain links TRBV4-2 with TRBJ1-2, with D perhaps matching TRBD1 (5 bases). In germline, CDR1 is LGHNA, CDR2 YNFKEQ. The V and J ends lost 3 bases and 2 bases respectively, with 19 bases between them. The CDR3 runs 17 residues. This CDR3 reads CASSHPLETAVNYGYTF. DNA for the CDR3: TGTGCCAGCAGCCACCCCTTGGAGACAGCGGTCAACTATGGCTACACCTTC.

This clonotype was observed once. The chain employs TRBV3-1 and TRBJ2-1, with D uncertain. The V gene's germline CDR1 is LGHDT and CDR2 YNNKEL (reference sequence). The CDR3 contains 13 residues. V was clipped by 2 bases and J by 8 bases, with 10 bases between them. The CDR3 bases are TGTGCCAGCAGCCAACCAAACCGCGATGAGCAGTTCTTC. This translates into CASSQPNRDEQFF.

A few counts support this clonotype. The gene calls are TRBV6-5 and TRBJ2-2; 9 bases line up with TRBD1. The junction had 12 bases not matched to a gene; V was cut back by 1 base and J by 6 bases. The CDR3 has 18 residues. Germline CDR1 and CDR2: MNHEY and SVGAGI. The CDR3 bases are TGTGCCAGCAGTTACTTTCATACCGGGACAGGGAATCCCGGGGAGCTGTTTTTT. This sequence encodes CASSYFHTGTGNPGELFF.

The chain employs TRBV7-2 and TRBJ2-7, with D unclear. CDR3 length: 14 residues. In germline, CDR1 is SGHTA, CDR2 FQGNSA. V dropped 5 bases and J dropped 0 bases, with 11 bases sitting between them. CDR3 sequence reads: CASSKETISYEQYF. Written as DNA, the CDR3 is TGTGCCAGCAGCAAAGAGACAATCTCCTACGAGCAGTACTTC.

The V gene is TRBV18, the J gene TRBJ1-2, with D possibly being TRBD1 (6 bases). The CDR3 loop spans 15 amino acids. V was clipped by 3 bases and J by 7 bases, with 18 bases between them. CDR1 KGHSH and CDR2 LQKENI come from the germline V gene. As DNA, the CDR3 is TGTGCCAGCTCACCCATTATGTACAGGGCGGCTGGCTACACCTTC. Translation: CASSPIMYRAAGYTF.

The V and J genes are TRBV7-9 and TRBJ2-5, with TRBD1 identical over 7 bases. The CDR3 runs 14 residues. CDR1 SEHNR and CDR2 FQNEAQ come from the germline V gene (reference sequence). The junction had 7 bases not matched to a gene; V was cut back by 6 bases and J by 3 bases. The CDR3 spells CASRWTGAEETQYF. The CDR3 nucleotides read TGTGCCAGCAGGTGGACAGGAGCAGAAGAGACCCAGTACTTC.

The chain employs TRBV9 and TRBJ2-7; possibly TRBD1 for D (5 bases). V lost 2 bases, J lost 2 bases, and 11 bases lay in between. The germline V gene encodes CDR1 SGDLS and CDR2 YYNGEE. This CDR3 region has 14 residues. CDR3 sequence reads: CASSVSRTTYEQYF. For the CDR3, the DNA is TGTGCCAGCAGCGTGAGCCGGACAACCTACGAGCAGTACTTC.

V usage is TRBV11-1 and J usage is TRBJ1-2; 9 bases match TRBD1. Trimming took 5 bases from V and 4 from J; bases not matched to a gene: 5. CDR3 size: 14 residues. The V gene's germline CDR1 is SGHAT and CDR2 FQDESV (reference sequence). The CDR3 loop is CASSGNRGLYGYTF. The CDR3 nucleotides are TGTGCCAGCAGCGGAAACAGGGGGCTCTATGGCTACACCTTC.

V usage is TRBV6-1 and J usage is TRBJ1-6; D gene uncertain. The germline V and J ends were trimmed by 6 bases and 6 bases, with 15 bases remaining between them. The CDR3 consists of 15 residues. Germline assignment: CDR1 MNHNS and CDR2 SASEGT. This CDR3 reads CASRPPGSGNSPLHF. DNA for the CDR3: TGTGCCAGCAGACCGCCTGGCTCTGGTAATTCACCCCTCCACTTT.

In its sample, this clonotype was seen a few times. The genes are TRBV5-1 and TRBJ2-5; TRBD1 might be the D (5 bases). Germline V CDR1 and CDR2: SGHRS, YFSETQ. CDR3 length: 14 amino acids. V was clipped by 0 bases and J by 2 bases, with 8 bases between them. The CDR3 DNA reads TGCGCCAGCAGCTTGGGGGGCGGACAAGAGACCCAGTACTTC. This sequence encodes CASSLGGGQETQYF.

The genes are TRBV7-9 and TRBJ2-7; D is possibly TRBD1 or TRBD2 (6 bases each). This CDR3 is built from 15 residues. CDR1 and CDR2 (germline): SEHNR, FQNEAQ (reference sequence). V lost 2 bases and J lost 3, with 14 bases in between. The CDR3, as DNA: TGTGCCAGCAGCTTATCAACGGGGGCATTCTACGAGCAGTACTTC. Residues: CASSLSTGAFYEQYF.

The CDR3 coding sequence is TGTGCCAGCAGCCGCACGGACGAGCAGTACTTC. Its translation: CASSRTDEQYF. V and J are TRBV7-9 and TRBJ2-7; D is ambiguous. The CDR3 loop spans 11 amino acids. Germline lookup yields CDR1 SEHNR and CDR2 FQNEAQ (reference sequence). V dropped 5 bases and J dropped 5 bases, with 7 bases sitting between them.

The CDR3 sequence is CSARSTSGGGYNEQFF. In DNA form, the CDR3 reads TGCAGTGCTAGAAGTACTAGCGGGGGGGGTTACAATGAGCAGTTCTTC. J is TRBJ2-1 and V is TRBV20-1, with 13 positions matching TRBD2. The trim removed 2 bases at V and 4 bases at J, leaving 5 bases unmatched. This CDR3 has 16 residues. The germline CDR1 and CDR2 sequences are DFQATT and SNEGSKA (reference sequence).